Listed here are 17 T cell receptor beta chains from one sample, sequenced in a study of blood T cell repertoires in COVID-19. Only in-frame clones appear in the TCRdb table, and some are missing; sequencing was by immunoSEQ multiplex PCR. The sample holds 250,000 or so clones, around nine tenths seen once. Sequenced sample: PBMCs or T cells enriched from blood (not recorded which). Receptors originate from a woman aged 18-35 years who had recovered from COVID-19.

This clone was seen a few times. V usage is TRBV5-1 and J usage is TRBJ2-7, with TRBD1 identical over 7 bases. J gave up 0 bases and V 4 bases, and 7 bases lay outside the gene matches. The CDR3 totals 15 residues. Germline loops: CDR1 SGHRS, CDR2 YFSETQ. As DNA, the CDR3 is TGCGCCAGCAGCCGAACATGGGACAGCTCCTACGAGCAGTACTTC. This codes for CASSRTWDSSYEQYF.

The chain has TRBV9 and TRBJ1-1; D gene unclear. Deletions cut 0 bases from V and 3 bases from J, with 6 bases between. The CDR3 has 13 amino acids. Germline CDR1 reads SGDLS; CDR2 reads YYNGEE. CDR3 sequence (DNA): TGTGCCAGCAGCGTAGGTGAGCACACTGAAGCTTTCTTT. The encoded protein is CASSVGEHTEAFF.

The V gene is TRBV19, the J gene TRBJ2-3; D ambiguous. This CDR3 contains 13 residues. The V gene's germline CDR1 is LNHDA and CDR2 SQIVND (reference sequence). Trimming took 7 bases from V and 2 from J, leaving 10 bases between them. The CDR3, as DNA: TGTGCCAGTAAGGAGCTAAACACAGATACGCAGTATTTT. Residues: CASKELNTDTQYF.

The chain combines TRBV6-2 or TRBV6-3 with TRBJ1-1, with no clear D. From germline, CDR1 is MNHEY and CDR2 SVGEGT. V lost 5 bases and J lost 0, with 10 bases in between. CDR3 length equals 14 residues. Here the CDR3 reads CASSPVVLNTEAFF. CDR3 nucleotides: TGTGCCAGCAGTCCCGTAGTCCTGAACACTGAAGCTTTCTTT.

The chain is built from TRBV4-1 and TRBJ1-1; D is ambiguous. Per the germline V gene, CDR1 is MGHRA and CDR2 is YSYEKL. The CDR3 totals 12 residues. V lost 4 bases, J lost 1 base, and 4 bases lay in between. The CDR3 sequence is CASSRGNTEAFF. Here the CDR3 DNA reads TGCGCCAGCAGCCGAGGGAACACTGAAGCTTTCTTT.

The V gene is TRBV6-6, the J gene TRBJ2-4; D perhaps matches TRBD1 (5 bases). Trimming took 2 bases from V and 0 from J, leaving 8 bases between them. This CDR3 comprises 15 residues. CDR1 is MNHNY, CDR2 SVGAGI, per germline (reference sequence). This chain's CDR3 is CASSYRGVAKNIQYF. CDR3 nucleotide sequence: TGTGCCAGCAGTTACAGGGGCGTAGCCAAAAACATTCAGTACTTC.

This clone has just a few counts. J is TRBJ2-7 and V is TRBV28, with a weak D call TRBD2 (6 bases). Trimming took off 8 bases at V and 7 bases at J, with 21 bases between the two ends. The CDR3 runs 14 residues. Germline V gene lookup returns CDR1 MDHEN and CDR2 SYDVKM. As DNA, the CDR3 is TGTGCCAGCTCCGGGACTTGGGATATAATAGAGCAGTACTTC. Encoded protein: CASSGTWDIIEQYF.

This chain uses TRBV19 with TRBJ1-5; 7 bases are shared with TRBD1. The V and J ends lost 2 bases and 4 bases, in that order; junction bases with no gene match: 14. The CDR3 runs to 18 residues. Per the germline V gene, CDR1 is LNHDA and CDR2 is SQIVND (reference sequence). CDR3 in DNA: TGTGCCAGTAGTATACGAGGAGCGGGTCAGGGGGTGAATCAGCCCCAGCATTTT. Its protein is CASSIRGAGQGVNQPQHF. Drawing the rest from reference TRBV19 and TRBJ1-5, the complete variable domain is DGGITQSPKYLFRKEGQNVTLSCEQNLNHDAMYWYRQDPGQGLRLIYYSQIVNDFQKGDIAEGYSVSREKKESFPLTVTSAQKNPTAFYLCASSIRGAGQGVNQPQHFGDGTRLSIL.

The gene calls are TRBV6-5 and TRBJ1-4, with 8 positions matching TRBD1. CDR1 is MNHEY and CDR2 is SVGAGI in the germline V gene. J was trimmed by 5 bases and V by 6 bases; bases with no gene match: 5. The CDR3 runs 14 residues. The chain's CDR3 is CASRTRDRNEKLFF. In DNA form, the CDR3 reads TGTGCCAGCAGAACGAGGGACAGGAATGAAAAACTGTTTTTT.

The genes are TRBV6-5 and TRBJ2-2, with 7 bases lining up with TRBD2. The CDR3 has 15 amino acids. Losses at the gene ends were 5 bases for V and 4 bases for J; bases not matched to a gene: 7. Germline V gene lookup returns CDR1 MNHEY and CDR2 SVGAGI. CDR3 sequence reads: CASSRSGEITGELFF. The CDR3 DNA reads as TGTGCCAGCAGTCGGAGCGGGGAAATCACCGGGGAGCTGTTTTTT.

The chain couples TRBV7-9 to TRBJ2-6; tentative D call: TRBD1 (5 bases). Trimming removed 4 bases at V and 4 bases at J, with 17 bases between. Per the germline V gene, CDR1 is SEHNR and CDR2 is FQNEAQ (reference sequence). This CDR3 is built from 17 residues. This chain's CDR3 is CASSSPGRDSGANVLTF. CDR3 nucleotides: TGTGCCAGCAGCTCCCCAGGCAGGGATTCAGGGGCCAACGTCCTGACTTTC. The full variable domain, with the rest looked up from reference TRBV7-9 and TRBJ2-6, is DTGVSQNPRHKITKRGQNVTFRCDPISEHNRLYWYRQTLGQGPEFLTYFQNEAQLEKSRLLSDRFSAERPKGSFSTLEIQRTEQGDSAMYLCASSSPGRDSGANVLTFGAGSRLTVL.

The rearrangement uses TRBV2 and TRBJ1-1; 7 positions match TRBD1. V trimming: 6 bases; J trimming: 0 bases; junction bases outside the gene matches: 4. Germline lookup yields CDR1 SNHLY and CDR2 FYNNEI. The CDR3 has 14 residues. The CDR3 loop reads CASRGDSLNTEAFF. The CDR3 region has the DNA TGTGCCAGCAGGGGGGACAGTTTGAACACTGAAGCTTTCTTT.

The CDR3 spells CASSLVSDYGYTF. The CDR3 region has the DNA TGTGCCAGCAGCTTGGTGTCAGACTATGGCTACACCTTC. This chain connects TRBV5-4 to TRBJ1-2; D ambiguous. V lost 0 bases, J lost 3 bases, and 6 bases lay in between. The germline V gene encodes CDR1 SGHNT and CDR2 YYREEE (reference sequence). The CDR3 runs 13 residues.

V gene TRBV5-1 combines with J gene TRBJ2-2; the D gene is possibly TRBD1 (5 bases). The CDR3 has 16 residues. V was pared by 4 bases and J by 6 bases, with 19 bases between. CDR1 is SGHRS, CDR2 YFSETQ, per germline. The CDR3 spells CASSRFNPTGAGELFF. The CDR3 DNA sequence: TGCGCCAGCAGCCGTTTTAACCCTACAGGCGCCGGGGAGCTGTTTTTT.

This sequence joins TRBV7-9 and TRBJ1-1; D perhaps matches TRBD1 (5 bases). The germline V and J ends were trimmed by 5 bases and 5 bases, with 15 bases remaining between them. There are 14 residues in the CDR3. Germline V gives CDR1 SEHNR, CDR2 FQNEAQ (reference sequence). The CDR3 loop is CASSRAGTKTEAFF. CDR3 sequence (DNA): TGTGCCAGCAGCCGAGCGGGGACCAAGACTGAAGCTTTCTTT.

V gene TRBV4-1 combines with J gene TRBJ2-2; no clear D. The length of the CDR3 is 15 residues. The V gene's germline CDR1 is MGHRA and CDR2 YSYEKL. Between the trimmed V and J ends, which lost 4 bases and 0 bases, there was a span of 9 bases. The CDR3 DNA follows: TGCGCCAGCAGCCGGGCCCTTTCGAACACCGGGGAGCTGTTTTTT. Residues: CASSRALSNTGELFF.

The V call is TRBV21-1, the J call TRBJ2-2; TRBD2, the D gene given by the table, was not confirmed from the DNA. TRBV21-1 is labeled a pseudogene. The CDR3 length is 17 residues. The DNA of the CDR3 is TGTGCCAGCACGAACTCCCGACAACGGGGAGACACCGGGGAGCTGTTTTTT. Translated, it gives CASTNSRQRGDTGELFF.